The rows below give T cell receptor beta chains drawn from one sample of a study of regulatory T cells in long-lasting Graves disease. Using its own MiXCR run on the multiplex PCR reads, TCRdb lists one record per CDR3 protein. Of around 470,000 distinct CDR3 sequences in the sample, 14% were seen once. These sequences were also reported in another study, on T cells in Graves' hyperthyroidism and ophthalmopathy.

This sample comprised peripheral blood mononuclear cells (PBMCs), obtained at new diagnosis, from a patient treated with antithyroid drugs. The receptor source for this set is a woman aged 45-59 years with Graves disease. Both conserved end residues are part of each CDR3. Fields, in order: J gene, CDR3 length, D gene, V gene, clone size, CDR3 DNA, CDR3 protein. D genes are given only for firm matches. A row's size may be missing; if present it is once, few, many or a size class.

>TRBJ2-7|15|TRBD2|TRBV7-2|NA
TGTGCCAGCAGCGAAGTAGCGGGAGGTACCTACGAGCAGTACTTC
CASSEVAGGTYEQYF
>TRBJ2-6|20|NA|TRBV28|NA
TGTGCCAGCGGTCTCCTTCCGGGACAAGGGGCTTACTCTGGGGCCAACGTCCTGACTTTC
CASGLLPGQGAYSGANVLTF
>TRBJ2-1|16|NA|TRBV13|NA
TGTGCCAGCAGTCTCTGGGTCGGGAGCTCCTACAATGAGCAGTTCTTC
CASSLWVGSSYNEQFF
>TRBJ1-1|14|NA|TRBV27|many
TGTGCCAGTTCAAGACAGGCCGAGAACACTGAAGCTTTCTTT
CASSRQAENTEAFF
>TRBJ2-2|15|TRBD1|TRBV12-3/TRBV12-4|many
TGTGCCAGCATACCGGGACAGGGGAACACCGGGGAGCTGTTTTTT
CASIPGQGNTGELFF
>TRBJ2-1|13|NA|TRBV28|many
TGTGCCAGCAGCAAGGAGTGGCGCAATGAGCAGTTCTTC
CASSKEWRNEQFF
>TRBJ2-3|16|NA|TRBV5-1|NA
TGCGCCAGCAGCGCAATTAGCGGAATTAGCACAGATACGCAGTATTTT
CASSAISGISTDTQYF
>TRBJ1-6|14|NA|TRBV5-5|NA
TGTGCCAGCAGCTGGGTCAGGGTTGCTTCACCCCTCCACTTT
CASSWVRVASPLHF
>TRBJ2-1|14|NA|TRBV29-1|many
TGCAGCGTTCTTAGGGACTCCCATCCTTTTGAGCAGTTCTTC
CSVLRDSHPFEQFF
>TRBJ2-7|13|NA|TRBV27|many
TGTGCCAGCAGCGGGGGATCTTCCTACGAGCAGTACTTC
CASSGGSSYEQYF
>TRBJ2-5|15|NA|TRBV30|few
TGTGCCTGGAGTGTTCTCGCGGCCGATGGGGAGACCCAGTACTTC
CAWSVLAADGETQYF
>TRBJ2-3|15|NA|TRBV19|few
TGTGCCAGTAGTATACAGGGGAGTGTCACAGATACGCAGTATTTT
CASSIQGSVTDTQYF
>TRBJ2-5|14|NA|TRBV10-3|NA
TGTGCCATCAGTGAGTCGGATAGCGGTGGGACCCAGTACTTC
CAISESDSGGTQYF
>TRBJ1-1|11|NA|TRBV19|NA
TGTGCCAGTGGGGGTGGAACTGAAGCTTTCTTT
CASGGGTEAFF
>TRBJ2-3|15|TRBD1|TRBV5-8|many
TGTGCCAGCAGCAAGGGACAGGGGGCAGCAGATACGCAGTATTTT
CASSKGQGAADTQYF
>TRBJ2-7|15|TRBD2|TRBV3-1|many
TGTGCCAGCAGCCAAGAGGGACTAGGGCTGGGCGAGCAGTACTTC
CASSQEGLGLGEQYF
>TRBJ1-1|17|TRBD1|TRBV19|few
TGTGCCAGTAGCTCCCCGACAGGGACAGTTATGAACACTGAAGCTTTCTTT
CASSSPTGTVMNTEAFF
>TRBJ2-7|15|TRBD2|TRBV5-1|many
TGCGCCAGCAGACTCCAGCGGGAGTTCCACTACGAGCAGTACTTC
CASRLQREFHYEQYF
>TRBJ2-2|15|NA|TRBV12-3/TRBV12-4|many
TGTGCCAGCAGTTTTGGTGGGGGGTACACCGGGGAGCTGTTTTTT
CASSFGGGYTGELFF
>TRBJ2-7|15|NA|TRBV5-6|NA
TGTGCCAGCAGCTTCATGAGGGAGATTGGGTACGAGCAGTACTTC
CASSFMREIGYEQYF
>TRBJ2-7|13|NA|TRBV18|NA
TGTGCCAGCTCACCAAATACTAGAGACGAGCAGTACTTC
CASSPNTRDEQYF
>TRBJ1-2|14|NA|TRBV12-3/TRBV12-4|NA
TGTGCCAGCAGTCAAAAGACAGATAACTATGGCTACACCTTC
CASSQKTDNYGYTF
>TRBJ2-1|17|TRBD2|TRBV5-5|NA
TGTGCCAGCAGCCGTAGCGGGAGGGGGTCTTTTAACACTGAGCAGTTCTTC
CASSRSGRGSFNTEQFF
>TRBJ2-1|17|NA|TRBV27|NA
TGTGCCAGCAGTTTATTGGGTGGCGGGAACTCCTACAATGAGCAGTTCTTC
CASSLLGGGNSYNEQFF
>TRBJ2-5|17|TRBD2|TRBV3-1|NA
TGTGCCAGCAGCCGACCGGAAGTAGCGGGAGTGCTTGAGACCCAGTACTTC
CASSRPEVAGVLETQYF
>TRBJ2-7|15|TRBD1|TRBV28|many
TGTGCCAGCAGCTTGGGACAGGGGCCCTCCTACGAGCAGTACTTC
CASSLGQGPSYEQYF
>TRBJ1-4|17|NA|TRBV30|few
TGTGCCTGGAGTGTACTTGGCAGATACTCAACTAATGAAAAACTGTTTTTT
CAWSVLGRYSTNEKLFF
>TRBJ2-7|11|NA|TRBV10-3|NA
TGTGCCATCAGTGAGCGGTACGAGCAGTACTTC
CAISERYEQYF
>TRBJ1-5|16|NA|TRBV6-1|NA
TGTGCCAGCAGTGAGGACGGGTCTTGGAGCAATCAGCCCCAGCATTTT
CASSEDGSWSNQPQHF
>TRBJ2-2|12|NA|TRBV28|many
TGTGCCAGCACAGGGTTGGGCGGGGAGCTGTTTTTT
CASTGLGGELFF
>TRBJ2-1|13|TRBD2|TRBV10-3|many
TGTGCCAGCGGACTAGCGGGAGCTATTGAGCAGTTCTTC
CASGLAGAIEQFF
>TRBJ1-4|15|NA|TRBV7-3|many
TGTGCCAGCAGTTTGACGGGGGCAACTAATGAAAAACTGTTTTTT
CASSLTGATNEKLFF
>TRBJ2-1|10|NA|TRBV2|few
TGTGCCAGAGAGCGCAATGAGCAGTTCTTC
CARERNEQFF
>TRBJ2-1|17|TRBD2|TRBV19|few
TGTGCCAGTAGTATAGCCGGGACTAGCGGGAGTTACAATGAGCAGTTCTTC
CASSIAGTSGSYNEQFF
>TRBJ2-1|13|TRBD1|TRBV18|many
TGTGCCAGCTCATCTCCAGGGGGCTATGAGCAGTTCTTC
CASSSPGGYEQFF
>TRBJ1-6|13|NA|TRBV29-1|NA
TGCAGCGTTGCCGGATCAAAGGATTCACCCCTCCACTTT
CSVAGSKDSPLHF
>TRBJ2-5|15|NA|TRBV28|many
TGTGCCAGCAGTGCTAGGACGGACCCCGCGGAGACCCAGTACTTC
CASSARTDPAETQYF
>TRBJ1-2|15|NA|TRBV3-1|many
TGTGCCAGCAGCCAAGTGGCTGGAAATTACTATGGCTACACCTTC
CASSQVAGNYYGYTF
>TRBJ1-5|15|NA|TRBV28|NA
TGTGCCAGCAGTTTACGGGGAATGAGCAATCAGCCCCAGCATTTT
CASSLRGMSNQPQHF
>TRBJ2-3|14|NA|TRBV20-1|NA
TGCAGTGCTAGAGGTGACAACCTAACAGATACGCAGTATTTT
CSARGDNLTDTQYF
>TRBJ2-4|21|TRBD2|TRBV11-2|NA
TGTGCCAGCAGCTTAGGAGGGGGGAGTAGCGGGAGACTCTTAGCCAAAAACATTCAGTACTTC
CASSLGGGSSGRLLAKNIQYF
>TRBJ2-3|13|TRBD2|TRBV11-1|once
TGTGCCAGCAGGGCGGGAGGGGGAGATACGCAGTATTTT
CASRAGGGDTQYF
>TRBJ1-2|14|NA|TRBV9|many
TGTGCCAGCAGCGTAGATGAACAGGCGTATGGCTACACCTTC
CASSVDEQAYGYTF
>TRBJ2-3|14|TRBD2|TRBV7-3|many
TGTGCCAGCAGTCTAGCGGGACGATTAGATACGCAGTATTTT
CASSLAGRLDTQYF
>TRBJ2-7|11|NA|TRBV29-1|many
TGCAGCGTCGATGACACCTACGAGCAGTACTTC
CSVDDTYEQYF
>TRBJ1-2|15|NA|TRBV5-1|NA
TGCGCCAGCAGCTCCGGGGACGTTTCTAACTATGGCCACACCTTC
CASSSGDVSNYGHTF
>TRBJ1-6|12|NA|TRBV12-3/TRBV12-4|many
TGTGCCAGCAGTTTTCGTGTTTCACCCCTCCACTTT
CASSFRVSPLHF
>TRBJ2-4|15|TRBD1|TRBV5-1|many
TGCGCCAGCAGCACCGAGACAGGGACCAAAAACATTCAGTACTTC
CASSTETGTKNIQYF
>TRBJ2-7|14|NA|TRBV27|many
TGTGCCAGCAGTCCCCGGACAGAGTCCTACGAGCAGTACTTC
CASSPRTESYEQYF
>TRBJ2-1|17|TRBD2|TRBV13|many
TGTGCCAGCAGCTTAGTTGGACTAGCGGGAGCGTACAATGAGCAGTTCTTC
CASSLVGLAGAYNEQFF
>TRBJ2-7|17|TRBD2|TRBV7-9|many
TGTGCCAGCAGCGCCGGGACTAGCGGGAGGGCTGAGTACGAGCAGTACTTC
CASSAGTSGRAEYEQYF
>TRBJ1-3|19|TRBD1|TRBV6-5|few
TGTGCCAGCAGTTACCTCCATGGAGGGACAGTCACCTCTGGAAACACCATATATTTT
CASSYLHGGTVTSGNTIYF
>TRBJ2-7|16|TRBD2|TRBV20-1|NA
TGCAGTGCTCCTCTCCGGACGAGCGGGAGGGCCGACGAGCAGTACTTC
CSAPLRTSGRADEQYF
>TRBJ2-5|15|NA|TRBV2|NA
TGTGCCAGCAGACCCTCGCGGGGAGGGGGAGAGACCCAGTACTTC
CASRPSRGGGETQYF
>TRBJ2-3|18|NA|TRBV7-9|many
TGTGCCAGCAGCTTAGTGATCCAGTCAAGTACGAGCACAGATACGCAGTATTTT
CASSLVIQSSTSTDTQYF